What follows is one T cell receptor (beta chain) and its context. Antigen unknown. This entry comes from a study of OX40 agonist ivuxolimab in advanced cancers. TCRdb keeps only in-frame clones here, not all; method: immunoSEQ multiplex PCR. There are approximately 50,000 clones in the sample; 80% occur only once, and under 5% lies in the top ten. Cycle 7 day 1, cycle 4 day 1, and baseline were the timepoints at which blood was sampled. The study's findings and limits: The 0.1-3.0 mg/kg partial responders had among the lowest clonal expansion. At doses 0.1 to 3.0 mg/kg, CD4+ and CD8+ clones expanded.

The clonotype originates from an adult with an advanced solid tumor such as melanoma, head and neck, liver or kidney cancer. The sequencing here drew on CD4+ or CD8+ T cells sorted from blood, taken in a trial of the OX40 agonist ivuxolimab.

In nucleotides, the CDR3 is TGTGCCAGCAGCTTTGGGACAGGGGGCTGGTTCGTTGATCAGCCCCAGCATTTT. Encoded protein: CASSFGTGGWFVDQPQHF. The chain has TRBV5-6 and TRBJ1-5; 12 nucleotides agree with TRBD1. The length of the CDR3 is 18 residues. Germline V gene data show CDR1 as SGHDT and CDR2 as YYEEEE. Trimming at V came to 2 bases and at J to 5 bases, leaving 11 bases not matched to a gene.